These 6 T cell receptor beta chains were all obtained from the same sample, sequenced in a study of blood T cells in healthy people across ages (dated by TCRdb to the mid-2010s). Libraries were constructed by 5' RACE. Sequencer: Illumina HiSeq 2500. A second roughly 6 to 12 cycle PCR used a sample-barcoded 5' primer and a J-beta primer mix. TCRdb reprocessing: public reads trimmed at Q25 with fastp, clones called with MiXCR, in-frame beta chains kept. Every CDR3 protein is listed once, alongside the most common genes and DNA of its rows. Within this sample are nearly 1 million distinct CDR3 sequences, with about 51% of them counted one time only. About 20% of the sample is taken by the ten largest. Sequenced input: blood. The receptor set was obtained from a woman aged 60-75 years in good health.

This sequence joins TRBV12-3 or TRBV12-4 and TRBJ1-2; maybe TRBD1 (5 bases). V lost 7 bases to trimming and J lost 8 bases, with 14 bases between them. The CDR3 contains 12 residues. The CDR3 is CASTLWGGGYTF. CDR3 DNA sequence: TGTGCCAGCACCCTATGGGGGGGAGGCTACACCTTC.

The sample holds a few counts of this clonotype. V is TRBV29-1 and J is TRBJ2-1, with 12 bases lining up with TRBD1. This CDR3 is built from 14 residues. V gave up 8 bases and J gave up 8 bases; unmatched junction bases: 10. Germline CDR1 and CDR2: SQVTM and ANQGSEA. The CDR3 protein is CSTQVGTGGYEQFF. The CDR3 DNA reads TGCAGCACTCAAGTCGGGACAGGGGGCTATGAGCAGTTCTTC.

The chain has TRBV5-1 and TRBJ2-5; 8 bases match TRBD2. Per the germline V gene, CDR1 is SGHRS and CDR2 is YFSETQ. V shed 0 bases and J 1 base; nucleotides not matched to a gene: 5. This CDR3 has 16 amino acids. The CDR3 bases are TGCGCCAGCAGCTTGGCGTTCGGGAGGGCCCAAGAGACCCAGTACTTC. Residues: CASSLAFGRAQETQYF.

This rearrangement joins TRBV12-3 or TRBV12-4 to TRBJ2-6; a weak D match, TRBD2 (5 bases). The CDR3 covers 21 residues. V gave up 5 bases and J gave up 1 base, with 27 bases separating them. The CDR3 nucleotides read TGTGCCAGCAGTCCGGGTACCGGACTGACCCCGACTGGATCTGGGGCCAACGTCCTGACTTTC. Protein sequence: CASSPGTGLTPTGSGANVLTF.

This clonotype occurred once. One end of the junction varies from germline; a read error may be responsible. V gene TRBV15 combines with J gene TRBJ2-7; possibly TRBD1 for D (6 bases). CDR1 and CDR2 (germline): LNHNV, YYDKDF (reference sequence). The CDR3 sequence is 17 residues long. For the CDR3, the DNA is TGTGCCACCAGCGGAGATAGGACAGTAACTTTAGGCTACGAGCAGTACTTC. Its translation is CATSGDRTVTLGYEQYF.

The chain employs TRBV3-1 and TRBJ2-7, with TRBD1 matching 9 bases. The CDR3 is made up of 14 amino acids. CDR1 is LGHDT, CDR2 YNNKEL, per germline (reference sequence). The V and J ends lost 7 bases and 3 bases, in that order; junction bases with no gene match: 7. The CDR3 coding sequence is TGTGCCAGCACATTCGGGACAGGGCACTACGAGCAGTACTTC. This translates into CASTFGTGHYEQYF.